The clone carrying this T cell receptor (beta chain) has only one observation. Produced via immunoSEQ multiplex PCR; TCRdb's table is partial and in-frame only. This table has around 450,000 clones, 90% appearing once. The data were obtained in a study of Ad26.COV2.S vaccination and SARS-CoV-2 variants. Documented treatment: 15 to 20 received Ad26.COV2.S at low or high dose, single or two shots; about 5 received placebo; per-sample allocation not given. Material that was analyzed had been drawn on day 63 after the first vaccine or placebo injection. The sequence was collected from a person aged 18-60 years who received the Ad26.COV2.S COVID-19 vaccine or a placebo. The input for sequencing was peripheral blood, taken in a trial of Ad26.COV2.S vaccine versus placebo.

The CDR3 region is CASSPWTDSNYGYTF. Written as DNA, the CDR3 is TGTGCCAGCAGCCCCTGGACAGATTCTAACTATGGCTACACCTTC. The J gene is TRBJ1-2, the V gene TRBV9; D possibly corresponds to TRBD1 (6 bases). The CDR3 is 15 residues long. Trimming took off 4 bases at V and 0 bases at J, with 13 bases between the two ends. Per germline, CDR1 SGDLS and CDR2 YYNGEE.